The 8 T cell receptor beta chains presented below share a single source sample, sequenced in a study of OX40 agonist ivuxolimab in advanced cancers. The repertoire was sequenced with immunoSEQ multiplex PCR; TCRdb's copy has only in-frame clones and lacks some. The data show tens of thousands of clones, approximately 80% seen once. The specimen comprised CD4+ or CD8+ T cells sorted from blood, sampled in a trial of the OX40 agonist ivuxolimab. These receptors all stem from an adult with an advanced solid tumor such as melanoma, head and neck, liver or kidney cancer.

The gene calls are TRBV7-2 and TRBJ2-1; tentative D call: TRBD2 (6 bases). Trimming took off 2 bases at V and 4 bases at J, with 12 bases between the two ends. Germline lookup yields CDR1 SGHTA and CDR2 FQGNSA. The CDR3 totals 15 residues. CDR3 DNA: TGTGCCAGCAGCTTACGTCTAGCGTCTTACAATGAGCAGTTCTTC. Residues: CASSLRLASYNEQFF.

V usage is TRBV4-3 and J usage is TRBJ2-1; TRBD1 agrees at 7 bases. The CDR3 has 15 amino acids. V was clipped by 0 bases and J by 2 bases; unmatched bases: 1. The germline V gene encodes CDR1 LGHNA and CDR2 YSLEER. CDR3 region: CASSQETGAYNEQFF. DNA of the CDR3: TGCGCCAGCAGCCAAGAAACAGGGGCCTACAATGAGCAGTTCTTC.

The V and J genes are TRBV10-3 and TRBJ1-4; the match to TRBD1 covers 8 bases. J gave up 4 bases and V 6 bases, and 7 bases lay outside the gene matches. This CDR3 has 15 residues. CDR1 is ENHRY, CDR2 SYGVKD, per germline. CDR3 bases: TGTGCCATCAGCGCGACAGGGGCGGATAATGAAAAACTGTTTTTT. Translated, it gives CAISATGADNEKLFF.

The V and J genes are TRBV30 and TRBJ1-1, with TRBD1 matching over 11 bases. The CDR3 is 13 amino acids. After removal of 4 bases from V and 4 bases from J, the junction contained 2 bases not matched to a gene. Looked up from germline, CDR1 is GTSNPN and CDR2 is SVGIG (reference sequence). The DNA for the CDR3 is TGTGCCTGGATCGGGACAGGGGGCACTGAAGCTTTCTTT. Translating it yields CAWIGTGGTEAFF.

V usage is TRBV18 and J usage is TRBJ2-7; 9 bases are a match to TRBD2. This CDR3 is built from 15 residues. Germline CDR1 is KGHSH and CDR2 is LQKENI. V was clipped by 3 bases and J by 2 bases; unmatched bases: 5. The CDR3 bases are TGTGCCAGCTCACCCGGGACTAGCCAACCCTACGAGCAGTACTTC. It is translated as CASSPGTSQPYEQYF.

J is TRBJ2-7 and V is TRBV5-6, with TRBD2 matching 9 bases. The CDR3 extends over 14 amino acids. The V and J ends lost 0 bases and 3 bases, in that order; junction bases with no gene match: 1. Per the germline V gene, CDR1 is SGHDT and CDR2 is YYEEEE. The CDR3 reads CASSLGLAVYEQYF. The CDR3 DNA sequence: TGTGCCAGCAGCTTGGGACTAGCGGTCTACGAGCAGTACTTC.

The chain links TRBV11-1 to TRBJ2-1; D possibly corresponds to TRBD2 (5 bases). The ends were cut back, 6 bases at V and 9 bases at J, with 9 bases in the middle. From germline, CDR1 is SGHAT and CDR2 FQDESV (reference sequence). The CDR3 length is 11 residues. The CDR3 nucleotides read TGTGCCAGCAGTCGGACTGGTGAGCAGTTCTTC. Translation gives CASSRTGEQFF.

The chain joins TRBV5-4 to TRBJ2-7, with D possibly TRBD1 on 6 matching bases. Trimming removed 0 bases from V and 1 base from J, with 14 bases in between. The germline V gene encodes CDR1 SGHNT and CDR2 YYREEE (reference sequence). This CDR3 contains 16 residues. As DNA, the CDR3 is TGTGCCAGCAGCTTGGAAGTGGGAGACAGGTCCTACGAGCAGTACTTC. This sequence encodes CASSLEVGDRSYEQYF.